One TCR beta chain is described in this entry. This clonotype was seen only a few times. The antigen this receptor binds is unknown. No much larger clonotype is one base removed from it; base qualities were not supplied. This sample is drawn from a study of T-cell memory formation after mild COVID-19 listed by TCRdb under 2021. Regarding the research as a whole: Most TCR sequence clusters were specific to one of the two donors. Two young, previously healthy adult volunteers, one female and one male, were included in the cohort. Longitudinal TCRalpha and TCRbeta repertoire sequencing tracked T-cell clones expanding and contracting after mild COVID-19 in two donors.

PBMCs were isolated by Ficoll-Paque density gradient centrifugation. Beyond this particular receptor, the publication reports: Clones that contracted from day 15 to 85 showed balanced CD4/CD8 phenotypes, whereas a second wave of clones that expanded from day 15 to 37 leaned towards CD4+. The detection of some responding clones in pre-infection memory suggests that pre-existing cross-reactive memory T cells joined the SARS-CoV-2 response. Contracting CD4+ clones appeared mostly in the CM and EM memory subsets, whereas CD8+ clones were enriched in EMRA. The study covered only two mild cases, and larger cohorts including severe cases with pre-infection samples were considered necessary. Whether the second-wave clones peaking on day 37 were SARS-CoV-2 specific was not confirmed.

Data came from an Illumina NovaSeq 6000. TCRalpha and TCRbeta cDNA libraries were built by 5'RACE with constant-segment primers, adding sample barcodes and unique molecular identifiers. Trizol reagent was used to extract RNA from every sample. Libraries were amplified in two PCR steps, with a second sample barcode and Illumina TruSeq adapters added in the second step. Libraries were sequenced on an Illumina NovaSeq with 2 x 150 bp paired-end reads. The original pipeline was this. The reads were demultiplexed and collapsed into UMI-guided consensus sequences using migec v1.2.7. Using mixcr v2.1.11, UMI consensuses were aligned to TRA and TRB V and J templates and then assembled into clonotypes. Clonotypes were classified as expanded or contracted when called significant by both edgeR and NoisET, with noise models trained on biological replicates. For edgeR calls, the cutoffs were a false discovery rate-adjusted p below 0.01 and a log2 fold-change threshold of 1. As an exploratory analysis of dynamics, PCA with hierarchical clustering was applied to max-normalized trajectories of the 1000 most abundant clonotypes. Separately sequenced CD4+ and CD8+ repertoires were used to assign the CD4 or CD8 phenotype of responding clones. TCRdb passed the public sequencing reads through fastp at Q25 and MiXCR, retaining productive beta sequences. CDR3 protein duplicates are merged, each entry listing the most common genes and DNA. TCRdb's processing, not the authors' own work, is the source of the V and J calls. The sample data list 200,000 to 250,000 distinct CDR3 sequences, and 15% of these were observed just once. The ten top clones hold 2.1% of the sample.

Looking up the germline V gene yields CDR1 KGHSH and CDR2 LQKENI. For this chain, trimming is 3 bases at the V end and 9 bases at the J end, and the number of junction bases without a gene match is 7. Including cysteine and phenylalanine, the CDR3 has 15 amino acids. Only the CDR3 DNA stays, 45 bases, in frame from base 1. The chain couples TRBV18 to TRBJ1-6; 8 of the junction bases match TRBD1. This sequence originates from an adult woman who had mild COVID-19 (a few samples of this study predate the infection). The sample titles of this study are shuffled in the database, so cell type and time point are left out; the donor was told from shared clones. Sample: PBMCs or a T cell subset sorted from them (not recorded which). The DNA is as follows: TGTGCCAGCTCACCCGGGACAGGTGGGTTTTCACCCCTCCACTTT. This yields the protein CASSPGTGGFSPLHF.